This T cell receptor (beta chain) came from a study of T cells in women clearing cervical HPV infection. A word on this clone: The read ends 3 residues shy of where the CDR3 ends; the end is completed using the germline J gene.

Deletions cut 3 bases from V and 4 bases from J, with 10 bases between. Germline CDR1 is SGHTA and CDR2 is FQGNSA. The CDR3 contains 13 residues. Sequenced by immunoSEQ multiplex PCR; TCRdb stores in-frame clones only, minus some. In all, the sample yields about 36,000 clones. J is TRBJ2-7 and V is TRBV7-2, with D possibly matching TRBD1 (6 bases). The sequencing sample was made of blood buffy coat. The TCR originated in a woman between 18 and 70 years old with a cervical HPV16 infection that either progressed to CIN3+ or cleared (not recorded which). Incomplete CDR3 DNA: TGTGCCAGCAGCTTCAGGGGTGGGTACGAG. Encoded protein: CASSFRGGYE. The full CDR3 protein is CASSFRGGYEQYF.